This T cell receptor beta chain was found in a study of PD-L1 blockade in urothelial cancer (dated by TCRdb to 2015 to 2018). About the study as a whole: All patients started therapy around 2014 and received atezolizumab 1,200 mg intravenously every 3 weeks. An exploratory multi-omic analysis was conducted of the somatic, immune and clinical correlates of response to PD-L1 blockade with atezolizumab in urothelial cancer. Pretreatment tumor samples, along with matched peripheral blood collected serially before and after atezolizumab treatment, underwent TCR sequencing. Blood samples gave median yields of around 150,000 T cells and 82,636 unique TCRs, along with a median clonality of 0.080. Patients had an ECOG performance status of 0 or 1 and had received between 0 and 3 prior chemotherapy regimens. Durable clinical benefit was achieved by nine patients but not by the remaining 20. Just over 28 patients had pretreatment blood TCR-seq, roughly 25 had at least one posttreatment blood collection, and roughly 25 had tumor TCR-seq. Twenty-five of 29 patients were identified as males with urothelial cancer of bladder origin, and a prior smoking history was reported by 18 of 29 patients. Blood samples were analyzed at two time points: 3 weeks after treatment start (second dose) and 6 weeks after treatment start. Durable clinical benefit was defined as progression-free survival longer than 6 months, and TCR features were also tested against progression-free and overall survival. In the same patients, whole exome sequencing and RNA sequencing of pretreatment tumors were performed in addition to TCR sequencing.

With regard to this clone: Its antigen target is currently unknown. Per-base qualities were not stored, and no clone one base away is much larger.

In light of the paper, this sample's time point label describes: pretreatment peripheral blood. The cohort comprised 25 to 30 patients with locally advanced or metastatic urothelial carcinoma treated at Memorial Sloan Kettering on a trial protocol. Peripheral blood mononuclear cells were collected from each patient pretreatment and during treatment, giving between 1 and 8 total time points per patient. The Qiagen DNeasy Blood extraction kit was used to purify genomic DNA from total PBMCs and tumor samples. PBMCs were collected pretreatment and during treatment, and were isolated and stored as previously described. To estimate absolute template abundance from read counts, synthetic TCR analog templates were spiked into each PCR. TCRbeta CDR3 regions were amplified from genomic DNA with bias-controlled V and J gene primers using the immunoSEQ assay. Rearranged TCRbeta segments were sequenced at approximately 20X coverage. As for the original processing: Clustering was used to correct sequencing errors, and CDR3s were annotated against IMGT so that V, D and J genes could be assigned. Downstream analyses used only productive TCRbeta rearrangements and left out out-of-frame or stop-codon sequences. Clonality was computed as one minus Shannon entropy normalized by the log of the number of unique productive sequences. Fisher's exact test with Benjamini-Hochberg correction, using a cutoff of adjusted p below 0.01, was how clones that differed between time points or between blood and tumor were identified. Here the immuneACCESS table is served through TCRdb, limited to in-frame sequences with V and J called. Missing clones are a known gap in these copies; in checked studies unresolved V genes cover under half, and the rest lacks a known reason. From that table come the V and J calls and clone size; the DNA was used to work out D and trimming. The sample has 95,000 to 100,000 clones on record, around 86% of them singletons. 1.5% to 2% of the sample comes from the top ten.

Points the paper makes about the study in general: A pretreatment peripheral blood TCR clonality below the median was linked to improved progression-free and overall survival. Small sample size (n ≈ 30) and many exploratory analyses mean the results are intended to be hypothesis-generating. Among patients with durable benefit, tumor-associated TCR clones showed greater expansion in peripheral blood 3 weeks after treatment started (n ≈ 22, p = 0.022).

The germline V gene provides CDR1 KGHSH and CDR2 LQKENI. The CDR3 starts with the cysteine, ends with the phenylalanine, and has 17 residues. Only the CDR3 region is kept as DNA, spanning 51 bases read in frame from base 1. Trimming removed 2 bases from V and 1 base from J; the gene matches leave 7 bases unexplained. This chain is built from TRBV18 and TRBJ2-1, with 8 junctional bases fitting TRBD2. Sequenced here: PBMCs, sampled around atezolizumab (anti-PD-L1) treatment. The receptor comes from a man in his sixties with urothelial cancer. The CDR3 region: CASSPDGGGGSYNEQFF. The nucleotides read TGTGCCAGCTCACCAGACGGGGGGGGCGGATCCTACAATGAGCAGTTCTTC.